This T cell receptor beta chain was identified in a study of response to subunit inactivated influenza vaccine. General study points: The study's authors posited that every seasonal influenza vaccination enlists few new T cells.

TCRdb analysed the RT-PCR reads with MiXCR anew, one entry per CDR3 protein. The sample lists 150,000 or so distinct CDR3 sequences; roughly a tenth were seen once. The CDR3 totals 12 residues. V lost 4 bases to trimming and J lost 8 bases, with 11 bases between them. Germline assignment: CDR1 SEHNR and CDR2 FQNEAQ (reference sequence). This clonotype was counted only a few times. What it binds is unknown. The sequence was collected from a man aged 45 to 75 who received an inactivated influenza vaccine. The source material was CD8+ T cells sorted from PBMCs, sampled approximately 25 months after vaccination. This sequence joins TRBV7-9 and TRBJ1-1; D is ambiguous. The CDR3 here is CASSSLPEEAFF. CDR3 nucleotides: TGTGCCAGCAGCTCCCTCCCGGAGGAAGCTTTCTTT.